Listed below are T cell receptor beta chains from one sample, sequenced in a study of blood T cell repertoires in COVID-19. Sequencing used immunoSEQ multiplex PCR; TCRdb keeps in-frame clones, though not all of them. The table includes around 160,000 clones, around 84% detected once. Material: peripheral blood. These receptors all stem from a man aged 55 to 70 with active or convalescent COVID-19. The CDR3 runs from the conserved cysteine through the conserved F or W. The order of the fields is clone size, J gene, V gene, D gene, CDR3 DNA, CDR3 protein. D genes are given only for firm matches. The size field is filled for only some rows; it gives once, few, many or a size class.

once,TRBJ2-2,TRBV28,.,TGTGCCAGCAACGGCCTACAGGGCGGGGAGCTGTTTTTT,CASNGLQGGELFF
few,TRBJ1-3,TRBV5-1,.,TGCGCCAGCAGCTCGCTTCCGGACAGCGGAAACACCATATATTTT,CASSSLPDSGNTIYF
.,TRBJ2-7,TRBV28,TRBD2,TGTGCCAGCAGTCCTCCGGGGGGGGGTCACGAGCAGTACTTC,CASSPPGGGHEQYF
.,TRBJ2-1,TRBV20-1,.,TGCAGTGCCAGAGTACCTGGAGGGCAGTTCTTC,CSARVPGGQFF
.,TRBJ2-7,TRBV18,TRBD2,TGTGCCAGCTCACCCTCTACGGGAGGGTACGAGCAGTACTTC,CASSPSTGGYEQYF
.,TRBJ1-2,TRBV28,.,TGTGCCAGCAGTTTAAGCGGACAGAACTATGGCTACACCTTC,CASSLSGQNYGYTF
.,TRBJ1-2,TRBV27,.,TGTGCCAGCAGTTTACAATGGCTGGGAGGTGACTACACCTTC,CASSLQWLGGDYTF
few,TRBJ2-7,TRBV10-3,TRBD2,TGTGCCATCTCTCCGGGGGGAGAGCAGTACTTC,CAISPGGEQYF
few,TRBJ1-5,TRBV15,.,TGTGCCACCAGCCCAGGGTACAGCAATCAGCCCCAGCATTTT,CATSPGYSNQPQHF
.,TRBJ1-4,TRBV11-2,TRBD1,TGTGCCAGCAGCTTAGCCGGGACAGGGTTCGCGTTCGGCGAAAAACTGTTTTTT,CASSLAGTGFAFGEKLFF